Listed below are T cell receptor beta chains from one sample, sequenced in a study of T cells in localized non-small cell lung cancer. The method was immunoSEQ multiplex PCR; TCRdb's version includes in-frame clones alone and lacks a portion of them. The data show 4,400 or so clones, 30% to 35% seen once. Sequenced here: lung tumor tissue, sampled before any cancer treatment. The receptors originated from a male donor aged 60 or over with stage III lung adenocarcinoma. Both conserved end residues are part of each CDR3. The order of the fields is D gene, clone size, V gene, J gene, CDR3 DNA, CDR3 protein. A D gene is named only where the DNA matches it firmly. For some rows the clone size is stated as once, few or many, or as a class when expanded; others skip it.

D: TRBD1
size: .
V: TRBV12-5
J: TRBJ1-1
DNA: TGTGCTAGTGGTTTGACACAGGGGACTGAAGCTTTCTTT
CDR3: CASGLTQGTEAFF

D: .
size: few
V: TRBV19
J: TRBJ2-2
DNA: TGTGCCAGTAGTACCCTAGCCGCCTCGAACACCGGGGAGCTGTTTTTT
CDR3: CASSTLAASNTGELFF

D: TRBD2
size: .
V: TRBV18
J: TRBJ2-5
DNA: TGTGCCAGCACTCCGGGGAGGGTAGAGACCCAGTACTTC
CDR3: CASTPGRVETQYF

D: TRBD1
size: .
V: TRBV5-1
J: TRBJ1-1
DNA: TGCGCCAGCAGCTCGACAGGGGGCTACACTGAAGCTTTCTTT
CDR3: CASSSTGGYTEAFF

D: TRBD1
size: .
V: TRBV6-8
J: TRBJ1-4
DNA: TGTGCCAGCAGCTCGGGACAGTCTAATGAAAAACTGTTTTTT
CDR3: CASSSGQSNEKLFF

D: .
size: few
V: TRBV28
J: TRBJ2-7
DNA: TGTGCCAGCAGGATTCAGCAAAGCCCAGCCAAGGAGCAGTACTTC
CDR3: CASRIQQSPAKEQYF

D: .
size: .
V: TRBV19
J: TRBJ2-7
DNA: TGTGCCAGTAGTATAGATCGTCGGTACGAGCAGTACTTC
CDR3: CASSIDRRYEQYF

D: .
size: .
V: TRBV9
J: TRBJ1-2
DNA: TGTGCCAGCAGCGTAGCGGGATATGGCTACACCTTC
CDR3: CASSVAGYGYTF

D: TRBD1
size: .
V: TRBV28
J: TRBJ2-5
DNA: TGTGCCAGCACCCGTCGATGCCCCAGTAACAGGGGGCGCGAAGAGACCCAGTACTTC
CDR3: CASTRRCPSNRGREETQYF

D: TRBD2
size: many
V: TRBV11-3
J: TRBJ2-5
DNA: TGTGCCAGCAGCTTGGTGGGGCGGGGGCAAGAGACCCAGTACTTC
CDR3: CASSLVGRGQETQYF

D: TRBD2
size: .
V: TRBV29-1
J: TRBJ2-3
DNA: TGCAGCGTAGAGCGGGAGACAGATACGCAGTATTTT
CDR3: CSVERETDTQYF

D: TRBD1
size: few
V: TRBV6-8
J: TRBJ2-7
DNA: TGTGCCAGCAGAGCCGACAGGGTAGGCGAGCAGTACTTC
CDR3: CASRADRVGEQYF

D: .
size: .
V: TRBV11-3
J: TRBJ2-2
DNA: TGTGCCAGCACGAGGGGGTATGGGACTGGGGAGCTGTTTTTT
CDR3: CASTRGYGTGELFF

D: .
size: few
V: TRBV11-3
J: TRBJ2-5
DNA: TGTGCCAGCAGCTTAAGTGCAGGGGGGTTGGAGACCCAGTACTTC
CDR3: CASSLSAGGLETQYF

D: TRBD2
size: few
V: TRBV30
J: TRBJ2-1
DNA: TGTGCCTGGAGTGAAAGCGGAGCGGGGGTATACAATGAGCAGTTCTTC
CDR3: CAWSESGAGVYNEQFF

D: .
size: few
V: TRBV11-3
J: TRBJ2-7
DNA: TGTGCCAGCAGCTTTGATGCAGGGGGGTCCATGGAGTACTTC
CDR3: CASSFDAGGSMEYF

D: .
size: .
V: TRBV29-1
J: TRBJ1-1
DNA: TGCAGCGTTGAGCCGGGGGACACTGAAGCTTTCTTT
CDR3: CSVEPGDTEAFF

D: .
size: few
V: TRBV11-3
J: TRBJ1-5
DNA: TGTGCCAGCAGCTTGGAGCGGGGGTTAGGGCCCCAGCATTTT
CDR3: CASSLERGLGPQHF

D: .
size: .
V: TRBV19
J: TRBJ1-5
DNA: TGTGCCAGTAGTATTGTTGGGACACCTAGCAATCAGCCCCAGCATTTT
CDR3: CASSIVGTPSNQPQHF

D: TRBD1
size: few
V: TRBV4-1
J: TRBJ2-2
DNA: TGCGCCAGCAGACGGGGACAGGGGAACACCGGGGAGCTGTTTTTT
CDR3: CASRRGQGNTGELFF

D: .
size: .
V: TRBV19
J: TRBJ2-2
DNA: TGTGCCAGTAGATTGTCGAACACCGGGGAGCTGTTTTTT
CDR3: CASRLSNTGELFF

D: .
size: .
V: TRBV19
J: TRBJ2-1
DNA: TGTGCCAGTAGTCCGCAACAACCCGGGGCGTATAGGCAGTTCTTC
CDR3: CASSPQQPGAYRQFF

D: .
size: few
V: TRBV11-3
J: TRBJ2-3
DNA: TGTGCCAGCAGTCAAGATCTTATGGGTACAGATACGCAGTATTTT
CDR3: CASSQDLMGTDTQYF

D: TRBD1
size: few
V: TRBV6-8
J: TRBJ1-5
DNA: TGTGCCAGCAGTTACTTACCTCCGGGACAGGGGGATCAGCCCCAGCATTTT
CDR3: CASSYLPPGQGDQPQHF

D: .
size: medium-sized
V: TRBV9
J: TRBJ1-1
DNA: TGTGCCAGCAGCGTAGGGGGGAGGAACACTGAAGCTTTCTTT
CDR3: CASSVGGRNTEAFF

D: .
size: .
V: TRBV11-3
J: TRBJ1-4
DNA: TGTGCCAGCAGCTTAGGGCAACTTGCAACTAATGAAAAACTGTTTTTT
CDR3: CASSLGQLATNEKLFF

D: TRBD2
size: .
V: TRBV25-1
J: TRBJ2-1
DNA: TGTGCCAGCAGTGATAGCGGGGGTAGCAATGAGCAGTTCTTC
CDR3: CASSDSGGSNEQFF

D: TRBD1
size: .
V: TRBV6-8
J: TRBJ1-5
DNA: TGTGCCAGCAGTTACTCGATTCCTGGCCAGGGGGTGATTAATCAGCCCCAGCATTTT
CDR3: CASSYSIPGQGVINQPQHF

D: .
size: .
V: TRBV19
J: TRBJ1-2
DNA: TGTGCCAGTAGGATGCAGGGCGTCAACTATGGCTACACCTTC
CDR3: CASRMQGVNYGYTF

D: .
size: .
V: TRBV7-5
J: TRBJ2-1
DNA: TGTGCCAGCAGTCCCTCGGGCCAAGACAATGAGCAGTTCTTC
CDR3: CASSPSGQDNEQFF

D: .
size: .
V: TRBV11-3
J: TRBJ2-2
DNA: TGTGCCAGCAGCCCCGGGTCTGCGAACACCGGGGAGCTGTTTTTT
CDR3: CASSPGSANTGELFF

D: .
size: few
V: TRBV6-8
J: TRBJ1-2
DNA: TGTGCCAGCAAGGCGGACACTAGTAACTATGGCTACACCTTC
CDR3: CASKADTSNYGYTF

D: .
size: few
V: TRBV19
J: TRBJ1-3
DNA: .
CDR3: CASTSGQRIISGNTIYF

D: .
size: few
V: TRBV9
J: TRBJ1-2
DNA: TGTGCCAGCAGTGAAACAGGGTATGGCTACACCTTC
CDR3: CASSETGYGYTF

D: .
size: .
V: TRBV28
J: TRBJ1-2
DNA: TGTGCCAGCAGTCCGACGGGTCCTGAAAAGGGCTATGGCTACACCTTC
CDR3: CASSPTGPEKGYGYTF

D: TRBD1
size: medium-sized
V: TRBV9
J: TRBJ1-2
DNA: TGTGCCAGCAGCCCACAGGGGAACTATGGCTACACCTTC
CDR3: CASSPQGNYGYTF

D: .
size: many
V: TRBV11-3
J: TRBJ2-2
DNA: TGTGCCAGCAGCTTAGTAGGGGTGAACACCGGGGAGCTGTTTTTT
CDR3: CASSLVGVNTGELFF

D: TRBD2
size: .
V: TRBV15
J: TRBJ2-1
DNA: TGTGCCACCAGCACCAGGGGACTAGCGGGGATCAATGAGCAGTTCTTC
CDR3: CATSTRGLAGINEQFF

D: TRBD1
size: .
V: TRBV29-1
J: TRBJ2-7
DNA: TGCAGCGGTGCAGGGGGTGCGAGCTCCTACGAGCAGTACTTC
CDR3: CSGAGGASSYEQYF

D: .
size: few
V: TRBV9
J: TRBJ2-3
DNA: TGTGCCAGCACCTTGAGAGGGCTAGGGACAGATACGCAGTATTTT
CDR3: CASTLRGLGTDTQYF

D: .
size: few
V: TRBV18
J: TRBJ1-3
DNA: TGTGCCAGCTCACCACCGATTGTCTCTGGAAACACCATATATTTT
CDR3: CASSPPIVSGNTIYF

D: TRBD2
size: .
V: TRBV19
J: TRBJ2-5
DNA: TGTGCCAGTTCGATCCGGGTCCTAGCGGGAGCCCAAGAGACCCAGTACTTC
CDR3: CASSIRVLAGAQETQYF

D: TRBD2
size: .
V: TRBV29-1
J: TRBJ2-1
DNA: TGCAGCGTCCCGACTAGCGGGACCTATGAGCAGTTCTTC
CDR3: CSVPTSGTYEQFF

D: .
size: few
V: TRBV11-3
J: TRBJ2-1
DNA: TGTGCCAGCAGCTCGCCGGGACGACCCTCCTACAATGAGCAGTTCTTC
CDR3: CASSSPGRPSYNEQFF

D: TRBD1
size: few
V: TRBV11-3
J: TRBJ2-1
DNA: TGTGCCAGCAGCTTAGGAGGGACAGGACATCAGGAGCAGTTCTTC
CDR3: CASSLGGTGHQEQFF

D: TRBD1
size: few
V: TRBV6-8
J: TRBJ2-7
DNA: TGTGCCATCAGTCCGGGACAGGGTTCCTACGAGCAGTACTTC
CDR3: CAISPGQGSYEQYF

D: .
size: .
V: TRBV29-1
J: TRBJ2-7
DNA: TGCAGCGTTGGGCGGGACGGACCCAGCTCCTACGAGCAGTACTTC
CDR3: CSVGRDGPSSYEQYF

D: .
size: few
V: TRBV28
J: TRBJ2-3
DNA: TGTGCCAGCAACGACAGGGGAGGGACAGATACGCAGTATTTT
CDR3: CASNDRGGTDTQYF

D: .
size: few
V: TRBV9
J: TRBJ2-3
DNA: TGTGCCAGCAAATCACCTCTCCAGAAGGGGGAAGCAGATACGCAGTATTTT
CDR3: CASKSPLQKGEADTQYF

D: TRBD1
size: .
V: TRBV28
J: TRBJ1-5
DNA: TGTGCCACCTTAAGACAGGGGGCCTACAATCAGCCCCAGCATTTT
CDR3: CATLRQGAYNQPQHF

D: .
size: once
V: TRBV11-3
J: TRBJ2-1
DNA: TGTGCCAGCGCCGCCGGGACTCTTAACAATGAGCAGTTCTTC
CDR3: CASAAGTLNNEQFF

D: TRBD1
size: few
V: TRBV6-8
J: TRBJ2-1
DNA: TGTGCCAGCAGCCGGGACAGGGGATGGGGCAATGAGCAGTTCTTC
CDR3: CASSRDRGWGNEQFF

D: .
size: few
V: TRBV10-3
J: TRBJ2-7
DNA: TGTGCCATCAGTGAGCGGGGGACCGAGCAGTACTTC
CDR3: CAISERGTEQYF